This T cell receptor (beta chain) comes out of a study of vaccination effects on CD4 cells after COVID-19. The wider study: Median timing of post-vaccine samples was 72 days after the second dose. Findings and limits, study-wide: Whether induced by infection or by vaccine, clones showed marked clonal contraction late after vaccination.

Comment on this clone: Its antigen is not identified.

Using immunoSEQ multiplex PCR, the repertoire was profiled, and TCRdb retains in-frame clones only, with some absent. The table has more than 60,000 clones, over 70% seen once. Germline-derived CDR1 and CDR2 are SGHVS and FQNEAQ. V was pared by 5 bases and J by 2 bases, with 7 bases of the junction left unmatched. CDR3 length: 15 residues. Having been cultured for roughly 10 days, the cells underwent CD4+ T cell isolation. Each participant received a vaccine that was either BNT162b2 or mRNA-1273, given as two doses. The V call is TRBV7-8, the J call TRBJ2-3; 7 bases agree with TRBD2. The sample in question was CD4+ T cells from PBMCs cultured without peptide, obtained after COVID-19 vaccination. The source of this sequence is a human donor who received a COVID-19 vaccine. CDR3 region: CASSRAGFNTDTQYF. CDR3 bases: TGTGCCAGCAGCCGAGCGGGGTTCAACACAGATACGCAGTATTTT.